This T cell receptor (beta chain) derives from a study of T cells after yellow fever vaccination (dated by TCRdb to the late 2010s). About the study as a whole: The SMART-Seq v4 Ultra Low Input RNA kit was used to prepare libraries from fractions with low cell numbers. Bulk TCR alpha and beta repertoires were sequenced longitudinally to track T-cell clones before and after primary and booster YFV17D yellow fever vaccination. Two healthy male donors, one aged 18 to 30 and one aged 30 to 40 years, made up the cohort. Blood samples were taken at several timepoints before and after primary and secondary immunization, and bulk PBMC replicates and cell subsets were isolated. What the research found in general, with its limitations: Most clones expanded after primary vaccination (almost 97% of CD4 and 70% to 90% of CD8) were re-detected after the booster, suggesting that broad memory maintenance occurred. A small share of clonotypes was detected in both CD4 and CD8 compartments, with the overlap likely arising from convergent recombination. Compared with the primary T-cell response, the secondary T-cell response was faster but weaker, reaching its peak on day 5 rather than on day 15. Computational filtering was needed because FACS-sorted repertoires could contain abundant contaminating clonotypes from the bulk population. The study included only a couple of donors, which limits how far the findings can be generalized.

TCRdb shows the sequencer as Illumina NovaSeq 6000. TCR cDNA was made using 5'RACE template switching, a step that added a universal primer site and unique molecular identifiers. Priming for cDNA synthesis came from both the TCR alpha and TCR beta constant segments. Libraries were amplified in two PCR steps, with sample barcodes and sequencing adapters added in the second step. Sequencing of libraries was done on Illumina HiSeq 2500 (2x100 bp) or NovaSeq (2x150 bp). The authors' analysis ran thus. MIGEC handled demultiplexing of reads and collapsing into UMI consensus sequences, while MiXCR performed V(D)J alignment. Clonotypes responding to the vaccine were identified with edgeR on replicate PBMC samples, with the criteria of FDR below 0.01 and a log2 fold change above 5 up to day 15. Bulk clonotypes were assigned CD4 or CD8 identity according to which sequenced CD4 or CD8 repertoire held them at higher abundance. TCRdb passed the public sequencing reads through fastp at Q25 and MiXCR, retaining productive beta sequences. Every entry covers one CDR3 protein and lists the most common genes and DNA from its rows. What appears here as the V and J calls and clone size reflects TCRdb's work, not the paper's. The sample yields some 300,000 distinct CDR3 sequences; 8.7% were counted once. The ten largest clones take up approximately 3.3% of the sample.

Its CDR3 holds 12 amino acids, cysteine through phenylalanine. The retained sequence is limited to the CDR3, 36 bases, with the frame set at the first base. CDR1 is given as SGHDT and CDR2 as YYEEEE, both from the germline V gene. Deletion took 2 bases off V and 6 bases off J, with a span of 5 bases between the germline ends. This clonotype was recorded at least ten times. Its antigen remains unidentified. No base-level quality is on record; no much larger clone is a single base apart. Per the publication, the treatment or condition label means: live attenuated yellow fever vaccine strain. A standard Ficoll-Paque protocol was used to isolate PBMCs from peripheral blood. Dynabeads CD4 and CD8 positive selection kits were used to isolate CD4 and CD8 T-cell fractions. TriZol was used to extract RNA from bulk PBMCs, CD4 and CD8 fractions, and dextramer-positive and dextramer-negative fractions.

The sequenced sample was CD4+ T cells sorted from PBMCs, obtained 5 days after the yellow fever booster vaccination. The receptor comes from a man between 18 and 29 years old who received the YFV17D yellow fever vaccine. In this chain, TRBV5-6 is recombined with TRBJ2-2; the D gene is unclear. At the DNA level, the sequence is TGTGCCAGCAGCTTCCTGGCCGGGGAGCTGTTTTTT. It encodes CASSFLAGELFF.